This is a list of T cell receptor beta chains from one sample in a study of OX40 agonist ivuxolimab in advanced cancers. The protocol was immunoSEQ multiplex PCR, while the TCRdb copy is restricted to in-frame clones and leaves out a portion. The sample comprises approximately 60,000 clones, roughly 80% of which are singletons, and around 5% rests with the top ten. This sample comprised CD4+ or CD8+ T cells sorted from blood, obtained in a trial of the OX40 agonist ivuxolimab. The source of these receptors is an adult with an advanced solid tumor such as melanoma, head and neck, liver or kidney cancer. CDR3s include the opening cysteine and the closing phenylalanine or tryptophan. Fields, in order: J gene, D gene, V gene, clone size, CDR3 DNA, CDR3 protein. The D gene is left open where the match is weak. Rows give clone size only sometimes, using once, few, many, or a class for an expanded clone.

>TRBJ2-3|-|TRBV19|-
TGTGCCAGTAGTACTGGGGGGGGCGCAGATACGCAGTATTTT
CASSTGGGADTQYF
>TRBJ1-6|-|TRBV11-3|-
TGTGCCAGCAGCTTAGCACAGGGTCGGGATTCACCCCTCCACTTT
CASSLAQGRDSPLHF
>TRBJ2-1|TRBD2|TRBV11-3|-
TGTGCCAGCAGCCCCAGGGCGGGAGAAAAGAATGAGCAGTTCTTC
CASSPRAGEKNEQFF
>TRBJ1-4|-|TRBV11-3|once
TGTGCCAGCAGACGAGGACAGCCCTTTAATGAAAAACTGTTTTTT
CASRRGQPFNEKLFF
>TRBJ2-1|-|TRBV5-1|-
TGCGCCAGCAGCTTGGGGGGCTTGAATGAGCAGTTCTTC
CASSLGGLNEQFF
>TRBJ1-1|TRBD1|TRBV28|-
TGTGCCAGCAGTTTTAGATGGGAGACAGGGGGTGGAAACACTGAAGCTTTCTTT
CASSFRWETGGGNTEAFF
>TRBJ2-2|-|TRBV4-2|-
TGTGCCAGCAGCCAAGATTGGGATGGGGACCCCGGGGAGCTGTTTTTT
CASSQDWDGDPGELFF
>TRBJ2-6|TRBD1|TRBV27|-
TGTGCCAGCAACCTGTCGGGGGACAGGGAACCTGGGGCCAACGTCCTGACTTTC
CASNLSGDREPGANVLTF
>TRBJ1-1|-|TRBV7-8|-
TGTGCCAGCAGCTTAGCGATGGGGAACACTGAAGCTTTCTTT
CASSLAMGNTEAFF
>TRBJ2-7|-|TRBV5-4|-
TGTGCCAGCAGCGTAGGGACCTACGAGCAGTACTTC
CASSVGTYEQYF
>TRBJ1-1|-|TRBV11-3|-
TGTGCCAGCAGCTTAGATACTAAACACGCCGGTCTGGGGCAGTCTGAAGCTTTCTTT
CASSLDTKHAGLGQSEAFF
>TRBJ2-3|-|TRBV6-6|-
TGTGCCAGCAGACTACTTGGACCCGCGGCTACGCAGTATTTT
CASRLLGPAATQYF
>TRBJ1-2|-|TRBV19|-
TGTGCCAGTAGTATAATGCGCACCAACTATGGCTACACCTTC
CASSIMRTNYGYTF
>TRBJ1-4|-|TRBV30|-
TGTGCCGGGGATAAGATTGCAACTAATGAAAAACTGTTTTTT
CAGDKIATNEKLFF
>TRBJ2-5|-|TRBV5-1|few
TGCGCCAGCAGCTTGGGGGTACAAGAGACCCAGTACTTC
CASSLGVQETQYF
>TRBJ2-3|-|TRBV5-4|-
TGTGCCAGCAGCCAGGATCACGGGGCGACCATCACAGATACGCAGTATTTT
CASSQDHGATITDTQYF
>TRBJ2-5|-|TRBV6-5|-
TGTGCCAGCAGTGATGGATCTGCGTGGGAGCAGTACTTC
CASSDGSAWEQYF
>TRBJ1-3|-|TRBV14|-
TGTGCCAGCAGCCCCGGAGCCGGAAACACCATATATTTT
CASSPGAGNTIYF
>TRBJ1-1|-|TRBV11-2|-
TGTGCCAGCAGCTTAAGGTCGGGAACTGAAGCTTTCTTT
CASSLRSGTEAFF
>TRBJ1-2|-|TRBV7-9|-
TGTGCCAGCAGCCCCTGGGGCATTAACTATGGCTACACCTTC
CASSPWGINYGYTF
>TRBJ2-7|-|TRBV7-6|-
TGTGCCAGCAGCAAGGGGACCTCCTACGAGCAGTACTTC
CASSKGTSYEQYF
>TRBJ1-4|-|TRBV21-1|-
TGTGCCAGCAGCAAAGAGGGCAGCCGGCCCCCACATAATGAAAAACTGTTTTTT
CASSKEGSRPPHNEKLFF
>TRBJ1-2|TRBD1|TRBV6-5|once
TGTGCCAGCAGTTTTTCAGGGGGCAGTGACTATGGCTACACCTTC
CASSFSGGSDYGYTF
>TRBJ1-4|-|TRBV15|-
TGTGCCACCAGCAGAGGGGTTGGTGTAGAAAAACTGTTTTTT
CATSRGVGVEKLFF
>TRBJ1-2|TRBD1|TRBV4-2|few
TGTGCCAGCAGCCCCCGGACAGGCGCCTATGGCTACACCTTC
CASSPRTGAYGYTF
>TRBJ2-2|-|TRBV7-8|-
TGTGCCATAAGTGGGGGGTTCGCCGGGGAGCTGTTTTTT
CAISGGFAGELFF
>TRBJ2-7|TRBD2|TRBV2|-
TGTGCCAGCAGTGAAGGTCTGCGGGAGTCCCACGAGCAGTACTTC
CASSEGLRESHEQYF
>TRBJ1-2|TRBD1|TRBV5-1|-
TGCGCCAGCAGCTCCGGGACAGTAGGCTATGGCTACACCTTC
CASSSGTVGYGYTF
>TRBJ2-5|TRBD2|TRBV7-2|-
TGTGCCAGCAGCGTCAGACTAGCGGGGGGTTTGGAGACCCAGTACTTC
CASSVRLAGGLETQYF
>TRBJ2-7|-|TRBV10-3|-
TGTGCCATCAGCCCGGCGCGGGGGCTCTCCTACGAGCAGTACTTC
CAISPARGLSYEQYF
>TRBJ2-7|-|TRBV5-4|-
TGTGCCAGCAGCTTGGGGCGGGGGCCTGGTTACGAGCAGTACTTC
CASSLGRGPGYEQYF
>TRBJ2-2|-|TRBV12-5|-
TGTGCTAGTGGTTACCGGTCTTCGTCAGTGTCGAACACCGGGGAGCTGTTTTTT
CASGYRSSSVSNTGELFF
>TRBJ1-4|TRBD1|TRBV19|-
TGTGCCAGTAGTATTTTTTGGACAGGGCCCGGCGGGGCAAATGAAAAACTGTTTTTT
CASSIFWTGPGGANEKLFF
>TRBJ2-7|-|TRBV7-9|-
TGTGCCAGCAGCCGTCGTCAGGATTCAAGCGAGCAGTACTTC
CASSRRQDSSEQYF
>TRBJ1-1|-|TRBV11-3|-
TGTGCCAGCAGCTTATCGGAGGGCACTGAAGCTTTCTTT
CASSLSEGTEAFF
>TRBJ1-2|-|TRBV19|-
TGTGCCAGTAACCCTGTGGGGGAGAACTATGGCTACACCTTC
CASNPVGENYGYTF
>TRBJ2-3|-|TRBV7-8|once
TGTGCCAGCAGCAGGTTGGGGGACGGTACGCAGTATTTT
CASSRLGDGTQYF
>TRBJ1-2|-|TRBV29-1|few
TGCAGCGTTGAAGATGGGGGCGGAGGCTATGGCTACACCTTC
CSVEDGGGGYGYTF
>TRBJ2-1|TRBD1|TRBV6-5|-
TGTGCCAGCAGTTCGGACAGGTCAATAGGGAGTGAGCAGTTCTTC
CASSSDRSIGSEQFF
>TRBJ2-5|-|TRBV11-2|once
TGTGCCAGCAGCTTCCCCGCAGAGACCCAGTACTTC
CASSFPAETQYF
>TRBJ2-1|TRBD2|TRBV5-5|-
TGTGCCAGCAGCTTGGCCGGGACTAGCGGGAACAATGAGCAGTTCTTC
CASSLAGTSGNNEQFF
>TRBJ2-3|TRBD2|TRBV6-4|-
TGTGCCAGCAGTGCTGGGACTAGCGGGGGCGGAGATACGCAGTATTTT
CASSAGTSGGGDTQYF
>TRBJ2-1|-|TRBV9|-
TGTGCCAGCAGCGTATTTCCGGACGGCAATGAGCAGTTCTTC
CASSVFPDGNEQFF
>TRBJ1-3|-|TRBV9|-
TGTGCCAGCAAACCACTGGAGTCTGGAAACACCATATATTTT
CASKPLESGNTIYF
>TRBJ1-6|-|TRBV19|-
TGTGCCAGTAGTATAGCCAGCAAAAATTCACCCCTCCACTTT
CASSIASKNSPLHF
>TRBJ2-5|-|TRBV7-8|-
TGTGCCAGTCGGAAGGTGACCCAAGAGACCCAGTACTTC
CASRKVTQETQYF